This TCR beta chain was captured by sequencing in a study of blood T cell repertoires in COVID-19. Across the study: Sample material is recorded as cDNA or gDNA derived from T cells, B-cell-depleted T cells, or PBMCs.

Here immunoSEQ multiplex PCR was the method, and the copy in TCRdb shows in-frame clones only, minus some. This sample carries tens of thousands of clones, 70% to 90% of them seen once, and the ten largest clones take roughly a quarter. J lost 4 bases, V lost 1 base, and 5 bases had no gene match. Germline-derived CDR1 and CDR2 are SGHNT and YENEEA. The CDR3 covers 15 residues. Sequencing was performed on peripheral blood. The chain is built from TRBV11-3 and TRBJ2-3; 7 nucleotides agree with TRBD2. The TCR was taken from a human donor in a cohort sampled during active COVID-19. The chain's CDR3 is CASSLGGSWADTQYF. The CDR3 DNA reads TGTGCCAGCAGCTTAGGCGGGAGTTGGGCAGATACGCAGTATTTT. The full variable domain, its missing parts supplied by reference TRBV11-3 and TRBJ2-3, is EAGVVQSPRYKIIEKKQPVAFWCNPISGHNTLYWYLQNLGQGPELLIRYENEEAVDDSQLPKDRFSAERLKGVDSTLKIQPAELGDSAVYLCASSLGGSWADTQYFGPGTRLTVL.